The 28 T cell receptor beta chains below come from one sample, sequenced in a study of spatial heterogeneity in lung cancer. Study-wide results and caveats: In tumors, expanded intratumoral alpha and beta TCR counts tracked mutation counts.

The time point here: sample taken at primary tumor resection. TCRdb fed the 5' RACE reads into MiXCR, producing one record per CDR3 protein. The table shows over 10,000 distinct CDR3 sequences, with about 3.2% occurring only once. These receptors' targets are unknown. The sample here was lung tumor tissue, taken at surgery. Receptors were obtained from a male donor with early-stage non-small cell lung cancer.

This clonotype was seen ten or more times. The chain carries TRBV7-2 and TRBJ1-2, with unresolved D. In germline, CDR1 is SGHTA, CDR2 FQGNSA. Trimming pared 5 bases from V and 9 bases from J, leaving 16 bases between. CDR3 length equals 13 residues. Written as DNA, the CDR3 is TGTGCCAGCAGCCCGGGTACGGCCCGACGCTACACCTTC. Residues: CASSPGTARRYTF.

This clonotype appeared many times. The chain couples TRBV2 to TRBJ1-4; D gene uncertain. Germline CDR1 SNHLY, CDR2 FYNNEI. The CDR3 has 13 amino acids. Trimming pared 5 bases from V and 8 bases from J, leaving 12 bases between. The CDR3 loop reads CASSYGGTEKLFF. The CDR3, as DNA: TGTGCCAGCAGTTACGGAGGAACCGAAAAACTGTTTTTT.

This clonotype appeared many times. This rearrangement joins TRBV15 to TRBJ1-2, with D perhaps matching TRBD1 (5 bases). The V end lost 0 bases, the J end lost 4 bases, and 9 bases lay between the germline ends. The V gene's germline CDR1 is LNHNV and CDR2 YYDKDF (reference sequence). The CDR3 totals 14 residues. CDR3 sequence: CATSRDVGVYGYTF. The CDR3, as DNA: TGTGCCACCAGCAGAGATGTAGGGGTCTATGGCTACACCTTC.

This clonotype is classed as medium-sized. V usage is TRBV7-8 and J usage is TRBJ1-4, with D maybe TRBD1 (6 bases). The CDR3 contains 16 residues. Trimming cost V 6 bases and J 2 bases, with 16 bases left between them. The germline V gene has CDR1 SGHVS and CDR2 FQNEAQ. As DNA, the CDR3 is TGTGCCAGCAGGACCACAGGGATGGCGACTAATGAAAAACTGTTTTTT. It is translated as CASRTTGMATNEKLFF.

This clonotype was picked up many times. The V call is TRBV20-1, the J call TRBJ1-3; the match to TRBD1 covers 9 bases. Unmatched junction bases numbered 7, after V lost 2 bases and J lost 2 bases. The CDR3 runs to 16 residues. Germline V gene data show CDR1 as DFQATT and CDR2 as SNEGSKA (reference sequence). The CDR3, as DNA: TGCAGTGCTAGAATCCCGGGACAGGGACCTGGAAACACCATATATTTT. Translating it yields CSARIPGQGPGNTIYF.

This clonotype was seen at least ten times. This CDR3 reads CASQVGQEHNSPLHF. CDR3 in DNA: TGTGCCAGCCAGGTGGGACAGGAACATAATTCACCCCTCCACTTT. This sequence joins TRBV7-9 and TRBJ1-6, with 8 bases fitting TRBD1. Trimming removed 8 bases from V and 5 bases from J; junction bases left unmatched: 8. There are 15 residues in the CDR3. Germline CDR1 and CDR2: SEHNR and FQNEAQ (reference sequence).

There are many counts of this clonotype. The V call is TRBV20-1, the J call TRBJ2-7; D not resolved. Germline V gene sequence: CDR1 DFQATT, CDR2 SNEGSKA (reference sequence). The CDR3 is made up of 15 amino acids. V shed 0 bases and J shed 0 bases, with 12 bases lying between them. CDR3 residues: CSARDRIGPSYEQYF. The CDR3 nucleotides are TGCAGTGCTAGAGATCGTATAGGGCCCTCCTACGAGCAGTACTTC.

This chain connects TRBV18 to TRBJ2-1; 10 bases map to TRBD2. CDR1 is KGHSH, CDR2 LQKENI, per germline. J was trimmed by 9 bases and V by 4 bases; bases with no gene match: 12. The CDR3 consists of 16 residues. The CDR3 sequence is CASSQTLSGGAVEQFF. As DNA, the CDR3 is TGTGCCAGCTCACAGACTCTCAGCGGGGGGGCGGTTGAGCAGTTCTTC. The entire variable domain, with the rest obtained from reference TRBV18 and TRBJ2-1, is as follows: NAGVMQNPRHLVRRRGQEARLRCSPMKGHSHVYWYRQLPEEGLKFMVYLQKENIIDESGMPKERFSAEFPKEGPSILRIQQVVRGDSAAYFCASSQTLSGGAVEQFFGPGTRLTVL.

This clonotype showed up many times. The chain carries TRBV18 and TRBJ1-5; 7 bases are a match to TRBD1. Looked up from germline, CDR1 is KGHSH and CDR2 is LQKENI. Trimming cost V 2 bases and J 5 bases; bases outside gene matches: 3. There are 14 residues in the CDR3. The CDR3 DNA reads as TGTGCCAGCTCACCAGACAGGGATGATCAGCCCCAGCATTTT. This sequence encodes CASSPDRDDQPQHF.

The genes are TRBV7-9 and TRBJ2-4, with D possibly matching TRBD2 (5 bases). The V end lost 3 bases, the J end lost 7 bases, and 13 bases lay between the germline ends. The CDR3 consists of 14 residues. Germline assignment: CDR1 SEHNR and CDR2 FQNEAQ (reference sequence). The CDR3 DNA is TGTGCCAGCAGCTTGGGGAGCCCTGGCAACATTCAGTACTTC. Its translation is CASSLGSPGNIQYF. Variable domain in full (rest from reference TRBV7-9 and TRBJ2-4): DTGVSQNPRHKITKRGQNVTFRCDPISEHNRLYWYRQTLGQGPEFLTYFQNEAQLEKSRLLSDRFSAERPKGSFSTLEIQRTEQGDSAMYLCASSLGSPGNIQYFGAGTRLSVL.

This clonotype was seen at least ten times. The chain's CDR3 is CASRQVDTQYF. The CDR3 nucleotides are TGTGCCAGCCGACAAGTGGATACGCAGTATTTT. This chain links TRBV18 with TRBJ2-3; unclear D gene. The CDR3 sequence is 11 residues long. V was shortened by 8 bases and J by 6 bases, with 9 bases between the two germline ends. The germline CDR1 and CDR2 sequences are KGHSH and LQKENI.

This clonotype was seen at least ten times. V usage is TRBV18 and J usage is TRBJ2-1; D gene uncertain. The CDR3 is 14 residues long. CDR1 and CDR2 (germline): KGHSH, LQKENI. Trimming shortened V by 3 bases and J by 7 bases, and 13 bases separated the two germline ends. CDR3 sequence (DNA): TGTGCCAGCTCACCGCCATGGCAGAGGAATGAGCAGTTCTTC. It yields the protein CASSPPWQRNEQFF.

This clonotype was counted at least ten times. The chain combines TRBV23-1 with TRBJ1-5; 8 nucleotides line up with TRBD1. TRBV23-1 is given ORF status, its function remaining uncertain. The CDR3 runs 19 residues. After removal of 1 base from V and 1 base from J, the junction contained 12 bases not matched to a gene. The CDR3, as DNA: TGCGCCAGCAGTCAATGGGACAGGATAAAGAAGGGAAGCAATCAGCCCCAGCATTTT. It specifies CASSQWDRIKKGSNQPQHF.

This sequence joins TRBV20-1 and TRBJ2-3; D is ambiguous. Germline V gene lookup returns CDR1 DFQATT and CDR2 SNEGSKA (reference sequence). This CDR3 is 15 amino acids long. The V and J ends lost 0 bases and 6 bases respectively, with 16 bases between them. The CDR3 DNA follows: TGCAGTGCTAGAGATATGGGTGGGCGCTTGGATACGCAGTATTTT. Protein sequence: CSARDMGGRLDTQYF.

This clonotype is medium-sized (0.01 to 0.1%) within its sample. The genes are TRBV19 and TRBJ1-2; 12 nucleotides match TRBD1. CDR1 is LNHDA and CDR2 is SQIVND in the germline V gene (reference sequence). The CDR3 is 14 residues long. V lost 8 bases and J lost 6; bases outside the gene matches: 7. CDR3 DNA sequence: TGTGCCAGTGGAACCGGGACAGGGGGCCATGGCTACACCTTC. It is translated as CASGTGTGGHGYTF.

This clonotype is deemed medium-sized (0.01 to 0.1%). CDR3 sequence reads: CASSLGGVGNNEQFF. In nucleotides, the CDR3 is TGTGCCAGCAGCTTAGGAGGGGTGGGGAACAATGAGCAGTTCTTC. V gene TRBV7-6 combines with J gene TRBJ2-1; tentatively, D is TRBD1 or TRBD2 (5 bases each). CDR3 length equals 15 residues. Trimming left V 1 base short and J 5 bases short, with 12 bases between. The germline gives CDR1 SGHVS, CDR2 FNYEAQ. The full variable domain, in which reference TRBV7-6 and TRBJ2-1 provide the parts outside the CDR3, is GAGVSQSPRYKVTKRGQDVALRCDPISGHVSLYWYRQALGQGPEFLTYFNYEAQQDKSGLPNDRFSAERPEGSISTLTIQRTEQRDSAMYRCASSLGGVGNNEQFFGPGTRLTVL.

This clonotype was counted many times. J is TRBJ2-2 and V is TRBV11-3; D is uncertain. V was pared by 1 base and J by 4 bases, with 7 bases between. Per germline, CDR1 SGHNT and CDR2 YENEEA. CDR3 length equals 14 residues. The chain's CDR3 is CASSLGRTTGELFF. In DNA form, the CDR3 reads TGTGCCAGCAGCTTAGGCAGGACCACCGGGGAGCTGTTTTTT.

This clonotype came up many times. This sequence joins TRBV10-3 and TRBJ2-5, with D unresolved. Deletions cut 2 bases from V and 3 bases from J, with 4 bases between. Germline CDR1 ENHRY, CDR2 SYGVKD. The CDR3 covers 12 residues. CDR3 DNA sequence: TGTGCCATCAGTGAGGTGGAAGAGACCCAGTACTTC. Amino acid sequence: CAISEVEETQYF.

The chain links TRBV9 to TRBJ1-2; TRBD1 is a possible D gene (5 bases). Germline V gene sequence: CDR1 SGDLS, CDR2 YYNGEE. This CDR3 region has 15 residues. V was clipped by 4 bases and J by 4 bases, with 17 bases between them. The CDR3 reads CASSTHRGLIYGYTF. CDR3 nucleotide sequence: TGTGCCAGCAGCACCCATCGGGGACTCATCTATGGCTACACCTTC. Complete variable domain (other parts from reference TRBV9 and TRBJ1-2): DSGVTQTPKHLITATGQRVTLRCSPRSGDLSVYWYQQSLDQGLQFLIQYYNGEERAKGNILERFSAQQFPDLHSELNLSSLELGDSALYFCASSTHRGLIYGYTFGSGTRLTVV.

This clonotype was observed at least ten times. The CDR3 protein is CASSPTGTQETQYF. Here the CDR3 DNA reads TGTGCCAGCTCTCCGACAGGAACCCAAGAGACCCAGTACTTC. The chain combines TRBV18 with TRBJ2-5; possible D gene TRBD1, 6 bases. The CDR3 has 14 residues. The germline V and J ends were trimmed by 6 bases and 1 base, with 12 bases remaining between them. CDR1 and CDR2 from the germline V gene are KGHSH and LQKENI.

At least ten counts were recorded for this clonotype. The chain links TRBV11-3 to TRBJ2-1, with D possibly TRBD2 on 5 matching bases. Germline CDR1 SGHNT, CDR2 YENEEA. The V end was cut by 2 bases, the J end by 5 bases, with 16 bases between. CDR3 length equals 16 residues. The CDR3 here is CASSLTLARGDNEQFF. Written as DNA, the CDR3 is TGTGCCAGCAGCTTAACTCTGGCCCGGGGTGACAATGAGCAGTTCTTC. The whole variable domain, filled in from reference TRBV11-3 and TRBJ2-1, reads EAGVVQSPRYKIIEKKQPVAFWCNPISGHNTLYWYLQNLGQGPELLIRYENEEAVDDSQLPKDRFSAERLKGVDSTLKIQPAELGDSAVYLCASSLTLARGDNEQFFGPGTRLTVL.

This clonotype was recorded many times. This chain connects TRBV3-1 to TRBJ2-1; a weak D match, TRBD1 (6 bases). This CDR3 spans 18 amino acids. The germline V and J ends were trimmed by 2 bases and 0 bases, with 17 bases remaining between them. From germline, CDR1 is LGHDT and CDR2 YNNKEL (reference sequence). CDR3 protein: CASSQRQTGFYSYNEQFF. The CDR3 DNA reads as TGTGCCAGCAGCCAAAGACAGACAGGTTTTTACTCCTACAATGAGCAGTTCTTC.

This clonotype was observed at least ten times. V usage is TRBV24-1 and J usage is TRBJ1-5, with D unresolved. Germline V gene data show CDR1 as KGHDR and CDR2 as SFDVKD. The CDR3 covers 14 residues. V was cut by 0 bases and J by 3 bases, with 5 bases left in between. CDR3 in amino acids: CATSDLQNNQPQHF. The DNA for the CDR3 is TGTGCCACCAGTGATTTGCAGAACAATCAGCCCCAGCATTTT.

At least ten counts were recorded for this clonotype. The chain carries TRBV12-3 or TRBV12-4 and TRBJ1-3; D is possibly TRBD1 (6 bases). The ends were cut back, 3 bases at V and 3 bases at J, with 9 bases in the middle. CDR3 length: 14 residues. CDR3 nucleotides: TGTGCCAGCAGTTTTTGGGGGCTTGGAAACACCATATATTTT. Residues: CASSFWGLGNTIYF.

This clonotype appeared many times. V is TRBV4-2 and J is TRBJ2-3; 7 bases match TRBD2. In germline, CDR1 is LGHNA, CDR2 YNFKEQ. This CDR3 spans 18 amino acids. The V segment lost 3 bases and the J segment 0 bases; nucleotides outside the gene matches: 12. The CDR3 nucleotides read TGTGCCAGCAGCCAGCCTGAGGGTAGCGGGCGAAGCACAGATACGCAGTATTTT. It translates to CASSQPEGSGRSTDTQYF.

This clonotype was recorded many times. This sequence joins TRBV7-8 and TRBJ1-1; no definite D call. Germline assignment: CDR1 SGHVS and CDR2 FQNEAQ. There are 14 residues in the CDR3. The V end was cut by 5 bases, the J end by 1 base, with 11 bases between. The CDR3 nucleotides read TGTGCCAGCAGCAGAGGCTCAGCGAACACTGAAGCTTTCTTT. Amino acids: CASSRGSANTEAFF. Complete variable domain (other parts from reference TRBV7-8 and TRBJ1-1): GAGVSQSPRYKVAKRGQDVALRCDPISGHVSLFWYQQALGQGPEFLTYFQNEAQLDKSGLPSDRFFAERPEGSVSTLKIQRTQQEDSAVYLCASSRGSANTEAFFGQGTRLTVV.

This clonotype appeared many times. The chain carries TRBV5-4 and TRBJ1-4; 9 bases are a match to TRBD1. The germline V gene encodes CDR1 SGHNT and CDR2 YYREEE (reference sequence). V lost 7 bases and J lost 8; bases outside the gene matches: 6. This CDR3 is built from 13 residues. The CDR3 coding sequence is TGTGCCAGCTGGGACAGGGCGAACGAAAAACTGTTTTTT. Translated: CASWDRANEKLFF.

Notes on this clonotype: Possible read error: a much larger clone is one base away. The genes are TRBV28 and TRBJ2-4, with TRBD1 matching 7 bases. CDR1 MDHEN and CDR2 SYDVKM come from the germline V gene. This CDR3 spans 15 amino acids. CDR3 DNA: TGTGACAGCAGTTTACAGAGGGGGCCCAAAAACATTCAGTACTTC. Its protein is CDSSLQRGPKNIQYF. The full variable domain, completed using reference TRBV28 and TRBJ2-4, is DVKVTQSSRYLVKRTGEKVFLECVQDMDHENMFWYRQDPGLGLRLIYFSYDVKMKEKGDIPEGYSVSREKKERFSLILESASTNQTSMYLCDSSLQRGPKNIQYFGAGTRLSVL.